The clone carrying this T cell receptor (beta chain) came up a few times. The data derive from a study of T cell repertoires in cytomegalovirus infection. Each CDR3 protein gets one entry after TCRdb re-called the reads with MiXCR. The table has 450,000 to 650,000 distinct CDR3 sequences, about 25% seen once. The V end was cut by 1 base, the J end by 5 bases, with 13 bases between. Germline lookup yields CDR1 SGHDN and CDR2 FVKESK. There are 15 residues in the CDR3. This TCR was sampled from a human donor in good health (CMV status not recorded). Some clones in this sample may be carry-over from other donors' samples. The chain has TRBV14 and TRBJ2-3, with D perhaps TRBD1 (6 bases). Sample: PBMCs. The DNA for the CDR3 is TGTGCCAGCAGCCAAGGCAGGGGATATGGAGATACGCAGTATTTT. Its translation: CASSQGRGYGDTQYF.